This TCR beta chain originates from a study of shared clonotypes between healthy human individuals. This clone was observed a single time. Some clones are missing from TCRdb's copy, which holds only in-frame ones; the method was immunoSEQ multiplex PCR. The sample consists of approximately 640,000 clones, less than 80% of them appearing once. CDR1 LNHNV and CDR2 YYDKDF come from the germline V gene (reference sequence). Trimming removed 0 bases from V and 7 bases from J, with 15 bases in between. The CDR3 runs 16 residues. The TCR comes from a woman between 25 and 40 years old in good health. The chain uses TRBV15 and TRBJ1-4, with D unresolved. Sample: memory CD4+ T cells sorted from blood. Subset specified: CD45RA-negative fraction. This CDR3 is CATSRDKATWSEKLFF. For the CDR3, the DNA is TGTGCCACCAGCAGAGATAAGGCCACTTGGAGTGAAAAACTGTTTTTT. Combining the CDR3 with reference TRBV15 and TRBJ1-4 gives the whole variable domain DAMVIQNPRYQVTQFGKPVTLSCSQTLNHNVMYWYQQKSSQAPKLLFHYYDKDFNNEADTPDNFQSRRPNTSFCFLDIRSPGLGDTAMYLCATSRDKATWSEKLFFGSGTQLSVL.